The 4 T cell receptor beta chains listed next were all sequenced from one sample in a study of blood T cell repertoires in COVID-19. The protocol was immunoSEQ multiplex PCR, while the TCRdb copy is restricted to in-frame clones and leaves out a portion. The sample holds some 150,000 clones, around 81% seen once. Sequencing was performed on peripheral blood. The receptors here all came from a woman between 55 and 75 years old with active or convalescent COVID-19.

This chain connects TRBV20-1 to TRBJ2-5; 7 bases fit TRBD2. Germline trimming cut 3 bases from V and 3 bases from J; bases unmatched to any gene: 4. Germline V gene data show CDR1 as DFQATT and CDR2 as SNEGSKA (reference sequence). The CDR3 is 13 residues long. The CDR3 loop reads CSASPSGKETQYF. CDR3 coding DNA: TGCAGTGCTAGTCCCAGCGGGAAAGAGACCCAGTACTTC.

This chain connects TRBV6-5 to TRBJ1-2; D may be TRBD1 (6 bases). The germline V gene encodes CDR1 MNHEY and CDR2 SVGAGI. V lost 5 bases and J lost 7, with 8 bases in between. The CDR3 has 11 amino acids. This CDR3 reads CASSQGSGYTF. Here the CDR3 DNA reads TGTGCCAGCAGTCAGGGGTCTGGCTACACCTTC.

The V gene is TRBV5-6, the J gene TRBJ1-1, with 8 bases fitting TRBD1. The CDR3 runs to 16 residues. V was pared by 1 base and J by 5 bases, with 10 bases of the junction left unmatched. CDR1 is SGHDT, CDR2 YYEEEE, per germline. CDR3 coding DNA: TGTGCCAGCAGCTTGCTATCCCAGGACAGGGCGACTGAAGCTTTCTTT. It is translated as CASSLLSQDRATEAFF.

The rearrangement links TRBV6-4 to TRBJ1-1; 8 nucleotides agree with TRBD1. The CDR3 totals 14 residues. The junction had 8 bases not matched to a gene; V was cut back by 5 bases and J by 6 bases. The germline gives CDR1 MRHNA, CDR2 SNTAGT. DNA of the CDR3: TGTGCCAGCAGTAAGAGCCAGGGGGCATCTGAAGCTTTCTTT. Its translation is CASSKSQGASEAFF.